This record concerns one TCR beta chain sequence. There is no known antigen for this receptor. One base away there is no much larger clone; base qualities are not given. This entry belongs to a study of T cell clones after liver transplantation (dated by TCRdb to about 2019). Study-level background: The samples were obtained from ITN030ST, a randomized trial that attempted immunosuppression withdrawal within 2 years after liver transplantation. Donor-reactive T cell clones were identified using TCRbeta sequencing after a pre-transplant mixed lymphocyte reaction and were then followed in post-transplant blood. Third party-reactive TCRbeta sequences were also identified from pre-transplant MLRs to serve as an antigen-independent comparator for donor-reactive sequences. Three of the eight recipients were HCV-positive; the others were transplanted for non-autoimmune, non-viral indications. Until randomization at 12-24 months post-transplant, subjects were given standard immunosuppression, with no induction therapy. To count as tolerant, a recipient had to stay completely off immunosuppression for at least one year without liver enzymes climbing beyond twice the upper limit of normal. Blood samples were collected pre-transplant, then pre-randomization ahead of withdrawal, and finally post-randomization once withdrawal had either been completed or failed. Of the 8 liver transplant recipients making up the studied cohort, 3 were classified as tolerant and 5 as non-tolerant.

Summary of the overall study and its limitations: The conclusions were considered preliminary, being limited by small, heterogeneous patient numbers and non-standardized post-transplant time points. Without allograft tissue specimens, donor-reactive T cells may have migrated into the graft rather than being deleted. The decline in donor-reactive sequences exceeded the decline in third party-reactive sequences, suggesting partial antigen-specific deletion that was unrelated to withdrawal success. When repertoire turnover was taken into account, detection of donor-reactive sequences was significantly reduced in 7 of 8 subjects for CD4 and in 8 of 8 subjects for CD8. Low numbers of available donor cells limited the measurable donor-reactive repertoire in two subjects. A significant post-transplant decrease in circulating donor-reactive CD4 TCRbeta sequences was observed in most of the 8 subjects, irrespective of tolerance or HCV status.

Interpreted using the paper, the time point label stands for: pre-transplant. Thawed unstimulated PBMCs were stained for CD3, CD4 and CD8 and FACS-sorted into CD3+CD4+ and CD3+CD8+ populations. Each of the 8 studied subjects was randomized to immunosuppression withdrawal. The Qiagen DNeasy Blood and Tissue Kit was used for isolation of genomic DNA. High-throughput TCRbeta CDR3 sequencing of frozen genomic DNA was performed by immunoSEQ, including PCR amplification, mapping, bias correction and internal controls. Per the authors' processing: Productive rearrangements were kept, and unique TCRbeta sequences were defined by CDR3 nucleotide sequence plus V and J gene. A sequence counted as donor-reactive only if the sequence showed at least 5-fold expansion in CFSE-low cells compared with unstimulated pre-transplant cells and had a frequency of at least 0.01%. Minimum frequency thresholds were set for each subject on the basis of the unstimulated sample with the lowest template count, so that a detection power of at least 90% was ensured. Jensen-Shannon divergence between the top 1000 TCRbeta sequences after and before transplant was used to measure repertoire turnover. Changes in detection of donor-reactive sequences were tested with two-sided Fisher's exact tests. TCRdb took this table from immuneACCESS and kept in-frame rearrangements with V and J called. Such tables lack part of the clones; where checked against another copy, unresolved V genes explain under half of the gap, and the rest is unexplained. V, J and clone size are those of that table, while D and trimming were read from the DNA. The sample data list approximately 72,000 clones, and roughly 90% of these were observed just once. The ten biggest clones cover roughly 2.5% of the sample.

The sample was CD4+ T cells from blood, taken before liver transplant. This receptor was obtained from a human donor who received a liver transplant.

The DNA reads as follows: TGTGCCAGCAGCCCAGGTGCGGGGGCTTCGCAGTTCTTC. The translation is CASSPGAGASQFF. The rearrangement combines TRBV11-2 with TRBJ2-1, with a weak D call of TRBD2 (7 bases match). The CDR3 holds 13 amino acids from the cysteine to the phenylalanine. Only the CDR3 DNA stays, 39 bases, in frame from base 1. Looking up the germline V gene yields CDR1 SGHAT and CDR2 FQNNGV. Deletion took 5 bases off V and 12 bases off J, with a span of 17 bases between the germline ends. The full variable domain, with segments outside the CDR3 supplied by the reference TRBV11-2 and TRBJ2-1 proteins, appears as EAGVAQSPRYKIIEKRQSVAFWCNPISGHATLYWYQQILGQGPKLLIQFQNNGVVDDSQLPKDRFSAERLKGVDSTLKIQPAKLEDSAVYLCASSPGAGASQFFGPGTRLTVL.